The subject of this entry is one T cell receptor beta chain. Measured with immunoSEQ multiplex PCR; TCRdb has only the in-frame clones, and not every one. Of under 200,000 clones in the sample, around nine tenths were seen once. CDR3 length: 17 residues. V was pared by 5 bases and J by 4 bases, with 14 bases of the junction left unmatched. Germline lookup yields CDR1 SEHNR and CDR2 FQNEAQ (reference sequence). The record originates from a study of T cell responses to AZD1222 COVID-19 vaccine. The chain employs TRBV7-9 and TRBJ2-1; TRBD1 matches at 7 bases. The sequencing used peripheral blood, collected 28 days after the second AZD1222 dose. The clonotype comes from an adult who received the AZD1222 COVID-19 vaccine. The CDR3 spells CASSRATGTAQYNEQFF. The CDR3 nucleotides read TGTGCCAGCAGCCGAGCAACCGGGACAGCGCAATACAATGAGCAGTTCTTC.